The clone carrying this TCR beta chain showed up just a few times. The germline V gene encodes CDR1 DFQATT and CDR2 SNEGSKA (reference sequence). The germline V and J ends were trimmed by 0 bases and 2 bases, with 8 bases remaining between them. The CDR3 covers 13 residues. The source of the sample is a study of spatial heterogeneity in lung cancer. Turning to the study itself: Where they were available, follow-up PBMC samples were sequenced, at a median of approximately 2 years after resection. A unique TCR and UMI combination showed up more than ten times in raw reads, on average.

Time point meaning: blood at routine non-recurrence follow-up after resection. Sequencing was performed on whole RNA extracted from tumor and nontumor lung tissue, or from frozen PBMC, and the material was left unsorted. TCRdb redid the calling of the 5' RACE reads with MiXCR, one entry per CDR3 protein. The repertoire includes around 110,000 distinct CDR3 sequences, roughly an eighth of them detected once, and roughly 17% sits in the top ten. The receptor's source is a male donor with early-stage non-small cell lung cancer. The chain is built from TRBV20-1 and TRBJ2-7; tentatively, D is TRBD1 (6 bases). Source: PBMCs, taken at follow-up. The CDR3 spells CSARENRAYEQYF. The CDR3 nucleotides are TGCAGTGCTAGAGAAAACAGGGCCTACGAGCAGTACTTC.